The 24 T cell receptor beta chains below were found in one sample sequenced in a study of T cell therapy after organ transplantation. These receptors' antigens are unknown. The table came from immunoSEQ multiplex PCR; TCRdb's copy has only in-frame clones and leaves some out. Here the sample spans 2,000 to 2,500 clones, around 74% being singletons. Sample: CD8+ T cells from blood, taken before autologous CMV-specific T cell therapy. Source of these receptors: a human patient who had received a solid organ transplant and had CMV disease.

This clone was observed a handful of times. The chain joins TRBV2 to TRBJ2-1, with D perhaps matching TRBD2 (6 bases). From germline, CDR1 is SNHLY and CDR2 FYNNEI. CDR3 length: 14 amino acids. V was trimmed by 3 bases and J by 0 bases, leaving 6 bases between them. In nucleotides, the CDR3 is TGTGCCAGCAGTGATAGCGGCTCCTACAATGAGCAGTTCTTC. It codes for CASSDSGSYNEQFF.

The chain combines TRBV11-3 with TRBJ2-2; D gene uncertain. Germline lookup yields CDR1 SGHNT and CDR2 YENEEA. Trimming stripped 5 bases from V and 2 bases from J, with 12 bases between. There are 15 residues in the CDR3. Here the CDR3 reads CASSQDRGNTGELFF. The CDR3 DNA is TGTGCCAGCAGCCAGGACCGCGGCAACACCGGGGAGCTGTTTTTT. The full variable domain, rest sourced from reference TRBV11-3 and TRBJ2-2, is EAGVVQSPRYKIIEKKQPVAFWCNPISGHNTLYWYLQNLGQGPELLIRYENEEAVDDSQLPKDRFSAERLKGVDSTLKIQPAELGDSAVYLCASSQDRGNTGELFFGEGSRLTVL.

The J gene is TRBJ1-5, the V gene TRBV6-6; D remains unclear. Trimming removed 2 bases from V and 2 bases from J, with 13 bases in between. Per the germline V gene, CDR1 is MNHNY and CDR2 is SVGAGI (reference sequence). This CDR3 contains 16 residues. For the CDR3, the DNA is TGTGCCAGCAGTTACAGGGAGCCCAAGGGCAATCAGCCCCAGCATTTT. Amino acids: CASSYREPKGNQPQHF.

The chain couples TRBV5-4 to TRBJ2-5; D uncertain. Looked up from germline, CDR1 is SGHNT and CDR2 is YYREEE (reference sequence). The CDR3 consists of 16 residues. The V end was cut by 3 bases, the J end by 2 bases, with 17 bases between. CDR3 bases: TGTGCCAGCAGCTCGAAGGACCCAACCCTACAAGAGACCCAGTACTTC. This gives the protein CASSSKDPTLQETQYF.

The sample holds one count of this clone. The chain combines TRBV27 with TRBJ2-6; D is unresolved. Germline V gene lookup returns CDR1 MNHEY and CDR2 SMNVEV (reference sequence). Trimming shortened V by 3 bases and J by 0 bases, and 9 bases separated the two germline ends. The CDR3 runs 16 residues. CDR3 sequence: CASSFIVSSGANVLTF. The CDR3 coding sequence is TGTGCCAGCAGTTTCATAGTGAGCTCTGGGGCCAACGTCCTGACTTTC.

The V gene is TRBV7-9, the J gene TRBJ2-1; D call uncertain. The CDR3 spans 15 residues. Germline V lookup: CDR1 SEHNR, CDR2 FQNEAQ (reference sequence). The V gene lost 5 bases and the J gene lost 8 bases, with 19 bases spanning the gap. Written as DNA, the CDR3 is TGTGCCAGCAGCCTCCGGGTAGGCGCAATCGATGAGCAGTTCTTC. It encodes CASSLRVGAIDEQFF.

The chain links TRBV6-1 to TRBJ2-2; 8 bases are a match to TRBD2. Germline V gives CDR1 MNHNS, CDR2 SASEGT. The junction had 3 bases not matched to a gene; V was cut back by 5 bases and J by 1 base. CDR3 length: 15 residues. The CDR3 region is CASSPTSGNTGELFF. CDR3 DNA: TGTGCCAGCAGTCCTACTAGCGGGAACACCGGGGAGCTGTTTTTT.

The chain joins TRBV5-5 to TRBJ2-7; TRBD2 aligns across 12 bases. In germline, CDR1 is SGHKS, CDR2 YYEKEE (reference sequence). CDR3 length: 14 residues. Losses at the gene ends were 2 bases for V and 5 bases for J; bases not matched to a gene: 2. CDR3 DNA sequence: TGTGCCAGCAGCTTATGGACTAGCGGGAACGAGCAGTACTTC. It codes for CASSLWTSGNEQYF.

In this sample, this clone turned up a few times. The DNA for the CDR3 is TGCGCCAGCAGCTTTAGCGGGCCCCCCTACGAGCAGTACTTC. Encoded protein: CASSFSGPPYEQYF. V gene TRBV5-1 combines with J gene TRBJ2-7; TRBD2 matches 7 bases. Germline CDR1 and CDR2: SGHRS and YFSETQ. After removal of 2 bases from V and 2 bases from J, the junction contained 4 bases not matched to a gene. The CDR3 is 14 residues long.

This clone appeared a few times. The V gene is TRBV11-2, the J gene TRBJ2-2; 11 nucleotides agree with TRBD2. This CDR3 region has 17 residues. Unmatched junction bases numbered 9, after V lost 6 bases and J lost 3 bases. CDR1 and CDR2 from the germline V gene are SGHAT and FQNNGV. CDR3 in DNA: TGTGCCAGCAGAGTCCCACTAGCGGGAGTGTACACCGGGGAGCTGTTTTTT. Amino acid sequence: CASRVPLAGVYTGELFF.

The rearrangement joins TRBV6-1 to TRBJ2-2, with D hard to call. The CDR3 consists of 14 residues. V gave up 2 bases and J gave up 3 bases, with 7 bases separating them. Per germline, CDR1 MNHNS and CDR2 SASEGT. The CDR3 nucleotides are TGTGCCAGCAGTGAAAGAGGCGACACCGGGGAGCTGTTTTTT. Its protein product is CASSERGDTGELFF.

This clone was seen once. The genes are TRBV6-1 and TRBJ2-7; a weak D match, TRBD1 (5 bases). The CDR3 totals 11 residues. The V end lost 10 bases, the J end lost 4 bases, and 11 bases lay between the germline ends. Germline V gene sequence: CDR1 MNHNS, CDR2 SASEGT. This chain's CDR3 is CATRVAYEQYF. CDR3 DNA: TGTGCCACCAGGGTCGCGTACGAGCAGTACTTC.

The chain couples TRBV5-1 to TRBJ1-3; TRBD1 matches 7 bases. Germline-derived CDR1 and CDR2 are SGHRS and YFSETQ. This CDR3 has 15 residues. V trimming: 5 bases; J trimming: 4 bases; junction bases outside the gene matches: 9. In DNA, the CDR3 is TGCGCCAGCAGGGGTGACAGGGCTGGCGGAAACACCATATATTTT. This translates into CASRGDRAGGNTIYF.

The V call is TRBV13, the J call TRBJ2-7; D is undetermined. Germline V gives CDR1 PRHDT, CDR2 FYEKMQ (reference sequence). With 2 bases removed from V and 1 base from J, the gap between germline ends came to 12 bases. The length of the CDR3 is 15 residues. This CDR3 reads CASSLNPPTSYEQYF. The CDR3 DNA follows: TGTGCCAGCAGCTTAAACCCCCCGACGTCCTACGAGCAGTACTTC.

V is TRBV27 and J is TRBJ2-7, with D possibly being TRBD2 (6 bases). The CDR3 totals 17 residues. V was trimmed by 8 bases and J by 2 bases, leaving 25 bases between them. The germline gives CDR1 MNHEY, CDR2 SMNVEV (reference sequence). The CDR3 DNA follows: TGTGCCAGCGCCCAAAGGGTGTCCTGGGACTCCACCTACGAGCAGTACTTC. It yields the protein CASAQRVSWDSTYEQYF.

The V and J genes are TRBV9 and TRBJ2-7; no definite D call. There are 14 residues in the CDR3. Germline CDR1 SGDLS, CDR2 YYNGEE. V was shortened by 0 bases and J by 2 bases, with 9 bases between the two germline ends. In DNA form, the CDR3 reads TGTGCCAGCAGCGTAGGGTCGGCCGCCTACGAGCAGTACTTC. As protein: CASSVGSAAYEQYF.

The rearrangement joins TRBV7-9 to TRBJ2-2; maybe TRBD2 (5 bases). V was shortened by 5 bases and J by 5 bases, with 15 bases between the two germline ends. The germline gives CDR1 SEHNR, CDR2 FQNEAQ (reference sequence). This CDR3 has 15 amino acids. The CDR3 DNA reads as TGTGCCAGCAGCCCTCCGGGAAAGCCGACCGGGGAGCTGTTTTTT. Translated, it gives CASSPPGKPTGELFF.

V is TRBV9 and J is TRBJ2-3; D is perhaps TRBD2 (6 bases). Germline CDR1 reads SGDLS; CDR2 reads YYNGEE. CDR3 length: 16 residues. Trimming removed 4 bases from V and 3 bases from J, with 18 bases in between. The CDR3 is CASSLVVAGGTDTQYF. The CDR3 nucleotides read TGTGCCAGCAGCCTCGTAGTAGCCGGAGGGACAGATACGCAGTATTTT.

Here the CDR3 reads CASLDFRGTGELFF. CDR3 sequence (DNA): TGTGCCAGCCTGGACTTTAGAGGGACCGGGGAGCTGTTTTTT. The rearrangement joins TRBV6-5 to TRBJ2-2; the D gene is possibly TRBD2 (5 bases). This CDR3 is 14 amino acids long. V lost 8 bases and J lost 5, with 15 bases in between. Per the germline V gene, CDR1 is MNHEY and CDR2 is SVGAGI.

V gene TRBV9 combines with J gene TRBJ2-1; tentative D call: TRBD2 (7 bases). CDR3 length: 14 amino acids. The V gene's germline CDR1 is SGDLS and CDR2 YYNGEE. Trimming took off 4 bases at V and 7 bases at J, with 15 bases between the two ends. The DNA for the CDR3 is TGTGCCAGCAGCCCCTCGAGGGGGGGTAATGAGCAGTTCTTC. Its translation is CASSPSRGGNEQFF.

This sequence joins TRBV9 and TRBJ2-2; D is perhaps TRBD1 (6 bases). Trimming pared 3 bases from V and 4 bases from J, leaving 22 bases between. Germline V lookup: CDR1 SGDLS, CDR2 YYNGEE. This CDR3 region has 18 residues. The CDR3 DNA is TGTGCCAGCAGCGCACCAACAGGGTTACGGCCCTCCACCGGGGAGCTGTTTTTT. Protein: CASSAPTGLRPSTGELFF. The complete variable domain, with remaining parts taken from reference TRBV9 and TRBJ2-2, reads DSGVTQTPKHLITATGQRVTLRCSPRSGDLSVYWYQQSLDQGLQFLIQYYNGEERAKGNILERFSAQQFPDLHSELNLSSLELGDSALYFCASSAPTGLRPSTGELFFGEGSRLTVL.

This clone is labeled large. The chain couples TRBV7-8 to TRBJ2-7; either TRBD1 or TRBD2 may supply D (5 bases each). V was cut by 0 bases and J by 7 bases, with 13 bases left in between. Germline V gene lookup returns CDR1 SGHVS and CDR2 FQNEAQ. CDR3 length: 14 residues. For the CDR3, the DNA is TGTGCCAGCAGCTTAGCGAATGAGGGGTGGGAGCAGTACGTC. Translated: CASSLANEGWEQYV.

The sample holds a few counts of this clone. The rearrangement uses TRBV19 and TRBJ1-1, with a possible D match to TRBD1 (6 bases). CDR1 is LNHDA and CDR2 is SQIVND in the germline V gene (reference sequence). V was shortened by 8 bases and J by 4 bases, with 14 bases between the two germline ends. The CDR3 has 13 amino acids. The CDR3 DNA sequence: TGTGCCAGTGTGCGGGGGGCGACCACTGAAGCTTTCTTT. It is translated as CASVRGATTEAFF.

The chain carries TRBV6-5 and TRBJ1-1, with 12 bases aligning to TRBD1. With V trimmed by 2 bases and J by 4 bases, 5 bases remained unmatched. CDR1 and CDR2 from the germline V gene are MNHEY and SVGAGI. This CDR3 has 16 residues. CDR3 bases: TGTGCCAGCAGTTACGGGACAGGGGGCTTTGGCACTGAAGCTTTCTTT. Protein sequence: CASSYGTGGFGTEAFF.